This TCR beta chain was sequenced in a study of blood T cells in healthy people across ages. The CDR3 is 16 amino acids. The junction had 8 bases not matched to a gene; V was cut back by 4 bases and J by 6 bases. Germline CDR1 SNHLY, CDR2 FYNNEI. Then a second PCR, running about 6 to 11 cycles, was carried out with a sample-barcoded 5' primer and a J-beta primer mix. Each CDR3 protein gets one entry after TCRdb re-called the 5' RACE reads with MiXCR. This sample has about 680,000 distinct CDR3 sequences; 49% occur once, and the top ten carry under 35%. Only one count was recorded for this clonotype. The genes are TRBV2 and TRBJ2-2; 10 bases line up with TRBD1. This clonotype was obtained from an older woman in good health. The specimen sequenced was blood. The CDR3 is CASSARQGASSGELFF. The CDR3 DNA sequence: TGTGCCAGCAGTGCCCGACAGGGGGCGAGCTCCGGGGAGCTGTTTTTT.